This entry lists 25 T cell receptor beta chains sequenced from one sample in a study of radiation and T cells in renal cell carcinoma. Clones were sequenced by immunoSEQ multiplex PCR, and TCRdb holds only the in-frame ones, with some missing. This sample has 9,100 or so clones, with roughly 69% found just once. This sample's treatment: treatment-naive control, cytoreductive nephrectomy. The sequences come from tumor tissue, collected from a patient whose treatment was nephrectomy without radiotherapy. The receptors originated from a man aged 60 to 75 with renal cell carcinoma.

This clone was counted between two and nine times. The V call is TRBV11-3, the J call TRBJ1-5; D possibly corresponds to TRBD1 (5 bases). Germline V gene data show CDR1 as SGHNT and CDR2 as YENEEA. This CDR3 has 14 amino acids. The ends were cut back, 5 bases at V and 4 bases at J, with 12 bases in the middle. CDR3 sequence (DNA): TGTGCCAGCAGCCAAGATGGGGGAAATCAGCCCCAGCATTTT. It codes for CASSQDGGNQPQHF.

The rearrangement uses TRBV28 and TRBJ2-2; D is possibly TRBD1 (5 bases). This CDR3 comprises 13 residues. In germline, CDR1 is MDHEN, CDR2 SYDVKM. Deletions cut 3 bases from V and 4 bases from J, with 6 bases between. The CDR3 DNA is TGTGCCAGCAGTTTCCAGGGCACCGGGGAGCTGTTTTTT. Its protein is CASSFQGTGELFF.

This clone was counted a few times. The chain uses TRBV2 and TRBJ1-1; 7 bases agree with TRBD1. Unmatched junction bases numbered 2, after V lost 4 bases and J lost 3 bases. This CDR3 contains 13 residues. Per germline, CDR1 SNHLY and CDR2 FYNNEI. The DNA for the CDR3 is TGTGCCAGCAGTGGGACAGGAGACACTGAAGCTTTCTTT. Translation gives CASSGTGDTEAFF. Complete variable domain (other parts from reference TRBV2 and TRBJ1-1): EPEVTQTPSHQVTQMGQEVILRCVPISNHLYFYWYRQILGQKVEFLVSFYNNEISEKSEIFDDQFSVERPDGSNFTLKIRSTKLEDSAMYFCASSGTGDTEAFFGQGTRLTVV.

The rearrangement uses TRBV4-1 and TRBJ2-1; the D gene is possibly TRBD2 (5 bases). This CDR3 has 15 amino acids. From germline, CDR1 is MGHRA and CDR2 YSYEKL. The V and J ends lost 4 bases and 3 bases respectively, with 13 bases between them. CDR3 loop: CASSRIEEVYNEQFF. The CDR3 coding sequence is TGCGCCAGCAGCCGCATAGAGGAGGTCTACAATGAGCAGTTCTTC.

The rearrangement uses TRBV30 and TRBJ1-5; D not certain. The germline V and J ends were trimmed by 0 bases and 1 base, with 7 bases remaining between them. There are 14 residues in the CDR3. CDR1 GTSNPN and CDR2 SVGIG come from the germline V gene (reference sequence). The DNA for the CDR3 is TGTGCCTGGAGTGTAGGAGGGAGCAATCAGCCCCAGCATTTT. Translating gives CAWSVGGSNQPQHF.

The chain recombines TRBV5-1 with TRBJ2-7; no firm D call. This CDR3 contains 12 residues. Trimming pared 0 bases from V and 5 bases from J, leaving 6 bases between. Germline values: CDR1 SGHRS, CDR2 YFSETQ. CDR3 loop: CASSLETDEQYF. For the CDR3, the DNA is TGCGCCAGCAGCTTGGAGACGGACGAGCAGTACTTC.

The V gene is TRBV5-1, the J gene TRBJ2-6, with D tentatively TRBD1 or TRBD2 (5 bases each). Trimming cost V 4 bases and J 0 bases, with 11 bases left between them. There are 16 residues in the CDR3. Germline-derived CDR1 and CDR2 are SGHRS and YFSETQ. The CDR3 is CASSGGLVSGANVLTF. The CDR3 DNA reads TGCGCCAGCAGCGGGGGATTAGTCTCTGGGGCCAACGTCCTGACTTTC.

The chain combines TRBV30 with TRBJ1-1; possibly TRBD1 for D (5 bases). There are 12 residues in the CDR3. Germline-derived CDR1 and CDR2 are GTSNPN and SVGIG (reference sequence). The ends were cut back, 5 bases at V and 3 bases at J, with 10 bases in the middle. CDR3 sequence (DNA): TGTGCCTGGGACCAGGGATACACTGAAGCTTTCTTT. This encodes CAWDQGYTEAFF.

J is TRBJ1-1 and V is TRBV7-3, with a possible D match to TRBD1 (6 bases). Germline loops: CDR1 SGHTA, CDR2 FQGTGA. The CDR3 extends over 14 amino acids. V shed 3 bases and J shed 3 bases, with 11 bases lying between them. CDR3 bases: TGTGCCAGCAGCTTCAGCAGGGGAGACACTGAAGCTTTCTTT. Its protein is CASSFSRGDTEAFF. Using reference TRBV7-3 and TRBJ1-1 for the parts outside the CDR3, the full variable domain is GAGVSQTPSNKVTEKGKYVELRCDPISGHTALYWYRQSLGQGPEFLIYFQGTGAADDSGLPNDRFFAVRPEGSVSTLKIQRTERGDSAVYLCASSFSRGDTEAFFGQGTRLTVV.

This clone occurred a few times. V gene TRBV5-5 combines with J gene TRBJ1-2, with a tentative D call TRBD1 (5 bases). Germline V gene data show CDR1 as SGHKS and CDR2 as YYEKEE (reference sequence). Trimming left V 1 base short and J 5 bases short, with 9 bases between. CDR3 length: 13 amino acids. CDR3 DNA: TGTGCCAGCAGCTTGCCCGGGGGGTATGGCTACACCTTC. Amino acids: CASSLPGGYGYTF.

The table lists this clone with a few counts. This chain links TRBV27 with TRBJ2-7; TRBD2 agrees at 7 bases. The CDR3 has 15 residues. Germline V CDR1 and CDR2: MNHEY, SMNVEV (reference sequence). With 3 bases clipped from V and 0 bases from J, the junction kept 5 bases outside the gene matches. The CDR3 coding sequence is TGTGCCAGCAGTTTGGTTGGCGGGGGCTCCTACGAGCAGTACTTC. This encodes CASSLVGGGSYEQYF.

J is TRBJ2-3 and V is TRBV4-3; 8 nucleotides agree with TRBD2. Germline loops: CDR1 LGHNA, CDR2 YSLEER. The junction had 4 bases not matched to a gene; V was cut back by 1 base and J by 4 bases. The CDR3 extends over 15 amino acids. The CDR3 nucleotides read TGCGCCAGCAGCCAAGTTGGACTAGCCTCAGATACGCAGTATTTT. It yields the protein CASSQVGLASDTQYF.

The chain links TRBV6-1 to TRBJ2-7; D is undetermined. Germline loops: CDR1 MNHNS, CDR2 SASEGT. CDR3 length: 14 amino acids. V was trimmed by 4 bases and J by 0 bases, leaving 10 bases between them. CDR3 in amino acids: CASSASYSSYEQYF. For the CDR3, the DNA is TGTGCCAGCAGTGCGAGCTACAGCTCCTACGAGCAGTACTTC.

The rearrangement uses TRBV4-2 and TRBJ2-7; 9 bases fit TRBD2. This CDR3 is 15 amino acids long. With 4 bases clipped from V and 9 bases from J, the junction kept 13 bases outside the gene matches. The germline CDR1 and CDR2 sequences are LGHNA and YNFKEQ. The CDR3 DNA sequence: TGTGCCAGCAGCCCGAGGATAGCGGGAGATCAAGGGCAGTACTTC. Amino acid sequence: CASSPRIAGDQGQYF.

This chain uses TRBV4-1 with TRBJ2-5, with no clear D. Near its end, the DNA agrees better with TRBJ2-7, so the J call may be wrong. Germline CDR1 reads MGHRA; CDR2 reads YSYEKL. The CDR3 is 13 amino acids. CDR3 nucleotides: TGCGCCAGCAGCCTTAGATTGGGCTACGAGCAGTACTTC. It codes for CASSLRLGYEQYF.

This clone was found a few times. The CDR3 DNA is TGTGCCTGGAGCGCTACTGGGGGGGCCACTGAAGCTTTCTTT. It codes for CAWSATGGATEAFF. V and J are TRBV30 and TRBJ1-1; D is perhaps TRBD1 (6 bases). Germline CDR1 is GTSNPN and CDR2 is SVGIG (reference sequence). This CDR3 is 14 amino acids long. V lost 3 bases to trimming and J lost 4 bases, with 15 bases between them. Using reference TRBV30 and TRBJ1-1 for the parts outside the CDR3, the full variable domain is SQTIHQWPATLVQPVGSPLSLECTVEGTSNPNLYWYRQAAGRGLQLLFYSVGIGQISSEVPQNLSASRPQDRQFILSSKKLLLSDSGFYLCAWSATGGATEAFFGQGTRLTVV.

The table lists this clone with a count of one. The rearrangement uses TRBV18 and TRBJ2-1; 8 nucleotides agree with TRBD2. The length of the CDR3 is 16 residues. The V segment lost 3 bases and the J segment 7 bases; nucleotides outside the gene matches: 11. Germline lookup yields CDR1 KGHSH and CDR2 LQKENI. Written as DNA, the CDR3 is TGTGCCAGCTCACCGACCTATGCGGGGGGAGAGAATGAGCAGTTCTTC. Translation: CASSPTYAGGENEQFF.

The chain couples TRBV6-5 to TRBJ2-7; D gene uncertain. The CDR3 contains 11 residues. Germline lookup yields CDR1 MNHEY and CDR2 SVGAGI. V was shortened by 8 bases and J by 2 bases, with 7 bases between the two germline ends. In nucleotides, the CDR3 is TGTGCCAGCGGTCCCACCTACGAGCAGTACTTC. Amino acid sequence: CASGPTYEQYF.

V and J are TRBV4-3 and TRBJ1-1; weak D call: TRBD1 (5 bases). There are 11 residues in the CDR3. In germline, CDR1 is LGHNA, CDR2 YSLEER. Trimming cost V 3 bases and J 7 bases, with 6 bases left between them. The CDR3 reads CASSQGGEAFF. The CDR3 DNA sequence: TGCGCCAGCAGCCAGGGGGGTGAAGCTTTCTTT.

This clone was observed a handful of times. This chain joins TRBV29-1 and TRBJ1-1, with D possibly TRBD1 on 5 matching bases. The CDR3 is made up of 12 amino acids. Germline V gives CDR1 SQVTM, CDR2 ANQGSEA. The germline V and J ends were trimmed by 6 bases and 1 base, with 9 bases remaining between them. In DNA form, the CDR3 reads TGCAGCGTCAGACAGAGGAACACTGAAGCTTTCTTT. Amino acids: CSVRQRNTEAFF.

The CDR3, as DNA: TGTGCCAGCAGCGCCGGGGACATTCGGCTCGGTGGCTACACCTTC. This sequence encodes CASSAGDIRLGGYTF. The V call is TRBV6-6, the J call TRBJ1-2; D is perhaps TRBD1 (6 bases). The CDR3 covers 15 residues. V was cut by 6 bases and J by 7 bases, with 21 bases left in between. From germline, CDR1 is MNHNY and CDR2 SVGAGI (reference sequence).

The chain is built from TRBV10-2 and TRBJ2-2; TRBD1 matches at 8 bases. J lost 1 base, V lost 11 bases, and 3 bases had no gene match. This CDR3 is 13 amino acids long. Germline CDR1 WSHSY, CDR2 SAAADI. This CDR3 reads CARGTGNTGELFF. The CDR3 coding sequence is TGCGCCCGCGGGACAGGGAACACCGGGGAGCTGTTTTTT.

CDR3 in DNA: TGCGCCAGCAGCTCCATGGGACAGGGTGAGACTGAAGCTTTCTTT. Translation gives CASSSMGQGETEAFF. The chain combines TRBV5-1 with TRBJ1-1; 9 bases are a match to TRBD1. This CDR3 has 15 residues. The germline V gene has CDR1 SGHRS and CDR2 YFSETQ. After removal of 3 bases from V and 5 bases from J, the junction contained 8 bases not matched to a gene.

The chain couples TRBV11-2 to TRBJ2-7, with D possibly matching TRBD1 (5 bases). Germline V lookup: CDR1 SGHAT, CDR2 FQNNGV. CDR3 size: 13 residues. V was shortened by 5 bases and J by 6 bases, with 14 bases between the two germline ends. The CDR3 protein is CASSVPGLAEQYF. The CDR3 nucleotides are TGTGCCAGCAGCGTCCCAGGGTTGGCCGAGCAGTACTTC.

This chain joins TRBV30 and TRBJ1-2, with D possibly TRBD1 on 5 matching bases. The CDR3 contains 11 residues. CDR1 and CDR2 from the germline V gene are GTSNPN and SVGIG (reference sequence). V was shortened by 5 bases and J by 7 bases, with 11 bases between the two germline ends. CDR3 bases: TGTGCCTGGGGGCAAAGGGGTGGCTACACCTTC. This gives the protein CAWGQRGGYTF.